This TCR beta chain was retrieved from a study of blood T cells in healthy people across ages. PCR was performed a second time for 7 to 11 cycles using a sample-barcoded 5' primer and a J-beta primer mix. A single record per CDR3 protein comes from TCRdb applying MiXCR to the 5' RACE reads. The table lists 630,000 or so distinct CDR3 sequences, about 30% of them singletons. General observations from the study: Whereas aged donors had fewer naive CD4+ cells, long-lived donors had more of them and higher diversity. As age increased, TCR beta diversity per million T cells fell in a roughly linear fashion.

Comment on this clonotype: Antigen specificity is unknown. Just one base apart from a much larger clone, this may be a read error.

The CDR3 runs to 14 residues. The germline CDR1 and CDR2 sequences are ENHRY and SYGVKD. This TCR was recovered from an elderly woman in good health. Sequences were obtained from blood. The V and J genes are TRBV10-3 and TRBJ2-2; possible D gene TRBD2, 5 bases. CDR3 in amino acids: CAISEAQTTGELLF. Written as DNA, the CDR3 is TGTGCCATCAGTGAAGCACAGACCACCGGGGAGCTGTTGTTT.